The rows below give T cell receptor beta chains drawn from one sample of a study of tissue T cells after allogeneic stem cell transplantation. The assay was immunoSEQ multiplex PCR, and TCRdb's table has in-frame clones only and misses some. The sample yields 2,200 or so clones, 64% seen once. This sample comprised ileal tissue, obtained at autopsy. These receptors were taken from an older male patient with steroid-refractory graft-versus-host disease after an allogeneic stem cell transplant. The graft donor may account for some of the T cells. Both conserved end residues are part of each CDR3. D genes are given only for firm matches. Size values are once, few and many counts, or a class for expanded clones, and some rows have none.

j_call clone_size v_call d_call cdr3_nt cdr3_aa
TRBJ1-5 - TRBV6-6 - TGTGCCAGCCGTAAAATGGGGGAGAATCAGCCCCAGCATTTT CASRKMGENQPQHF
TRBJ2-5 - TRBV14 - TGTGCCAGCAGCCACTTAGGGACTTTCGGGGAGACCCAGTACTTC CASSHLGTFGETQYF
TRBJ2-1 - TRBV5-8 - TGTGCCAGCAGCTTGGTTCGCAATGAGCAGTTCTTC CASSLVRNEQFF
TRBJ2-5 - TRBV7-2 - TGTGCCAGCAGCTTAGGGGGGAGGGAGACCCAGTACTTC CASSLGGRETQYF
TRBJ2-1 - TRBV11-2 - TGTGCCAGCAGCTTAGATTCTATTAGCCGGGTTATCTACAATGAGCAGTTCTTC CASSLDSISRVIYNEQFF
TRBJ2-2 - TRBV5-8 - TGTGCCAGCAGCCCATACGGGGAGCTGTTTTTT CASSPYGELFF
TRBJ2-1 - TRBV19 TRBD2 TGTGCCAGTAGCTACCGGGACTACCCCTACAATGAGCAGTTCTTC CASSYRDYPYNEQFF
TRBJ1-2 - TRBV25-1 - TGTGCCAGCAGTGAACGATGGAACTATGGCTACACCTTC CASSERWNYGYTF
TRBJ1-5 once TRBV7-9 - TGTGCCAGCAGCTCAGGGTTTGATAGCAATCAGCCCCAGCATTTT CASSSGFDSNQPQHF
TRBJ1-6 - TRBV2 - TGTGCCAGCAGCCCCGGGTTGAATAGCAGGGGTAGACATAATTCACCCCTCCACTTT CASSPGLNSRGRHNSPLHF
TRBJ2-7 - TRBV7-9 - TGTGCCAGCAGCTTAGTTCAGGGGGGTTTTTACGAGCAGTACTTC CASSLVQGGFYEQYF
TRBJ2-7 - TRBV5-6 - TGTGCCAGCAGCTTGAGGGGGTACGAGCAGTACTTC CASSLRGYEQYF
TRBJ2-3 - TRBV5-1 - TGCGCCAGCAGCGAACCCTTAGCGAACACAGATACGCAGTATTTT CASSEPLANTDTQYF
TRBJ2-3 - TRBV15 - TGTGCCACCAGCAGTCCCACCCCCCCCCAAGATACGCAGTATTTT CATSSPTPPQDTQYF